This TCR beta chain comes out of a study of PD-L1 blockade in urothelial cancer. Data came from immunoSEQ multiplex PCR; TCRdb stores just in-frame clones and leaves some out. The sample carries about 43,000 clones, around 90% recorded once. The receptor's source is a woman in her fifties or sixties with urothelial cancer. Source: PBMCs, taken around atezolizumab (anti-PD-L1) treatment.

This chain's CDR3 is CASSSRGTGTGNEQFF. CDR3 DNA sequence: TGTGCCAGCAGCTCCCGCGGGACAGGGACGGGGAATGAGCAGTTCTTC. The V and J genes are TRBV7-3 and TRBJ2-1, with 9 bases fitting TRBD1. Germline V gives CDR1 SGHTA, CDR2 FQGTGA. Unmatched junction bases numbered 11, after V lost 4 bases and J lost 7 bases. The CDR3 loop spans 16 amino acids. The full variable domain, rest sourced from reference TRBV7-3 and TRBJ2-1, is GAGVSQTPSNKVTEKGKYVELRCDPISGHTALYWYRQSLGQGPEFLIYFQGTGAADDSGLPNDRFFAVRPEGSVSTLKIQRTERGDSAVYLCASSSRGTGTGNEQFFGPGTRLTVL.